This T cell receptor (beta chain) derives from a study of T cell responses to AZD1222 COVID-19 vaccine. Whole-study results and caveats: At baseline, just five or six AZD1222 recipients tested seropositive.

As regards this clone: What it recognizes is unknown.

This CDR3 comprises 13 residues. V lost 2 bases and J lost 5, with 12 bases in between. CDR1 and CDR2 from the germline V gene are SQVTM and ANQGSEA. Sequencing used immunoSEQ multiplex PCR; TCRdb keeps in-frame clones, though not all of them. The sample records over 75,000 clones, roughly 85% being singletons. The source material was peripheral blood, sampled 28 days after the second AZD1222 dose. This chain connects TRBV29-1 to TRBJ2-5, with D uncertain. The source is an adult who received the AZD1222 COVID-19 vaccine. For the CDR3, the DNA is TGCAGCGTTGAAAGAGCGTTCGGGGAGACCCAGTACTTC. Encoded protein: CSVERAFGETQYF.